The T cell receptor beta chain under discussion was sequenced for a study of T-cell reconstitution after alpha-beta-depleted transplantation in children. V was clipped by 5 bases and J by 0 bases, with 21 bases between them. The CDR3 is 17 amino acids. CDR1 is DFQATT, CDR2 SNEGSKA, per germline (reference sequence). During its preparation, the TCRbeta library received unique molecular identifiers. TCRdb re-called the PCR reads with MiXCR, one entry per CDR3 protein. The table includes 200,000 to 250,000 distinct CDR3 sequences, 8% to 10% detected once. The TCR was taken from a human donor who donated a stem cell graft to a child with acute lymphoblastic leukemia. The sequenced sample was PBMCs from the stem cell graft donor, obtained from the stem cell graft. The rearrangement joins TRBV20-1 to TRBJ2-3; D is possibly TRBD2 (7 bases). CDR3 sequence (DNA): TGCAGTGCTCTCCCCGGAAGGGGGGGGGAAAGCACAGATACGCAGTATTTT. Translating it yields CSALPGRGGESTDTQYF.